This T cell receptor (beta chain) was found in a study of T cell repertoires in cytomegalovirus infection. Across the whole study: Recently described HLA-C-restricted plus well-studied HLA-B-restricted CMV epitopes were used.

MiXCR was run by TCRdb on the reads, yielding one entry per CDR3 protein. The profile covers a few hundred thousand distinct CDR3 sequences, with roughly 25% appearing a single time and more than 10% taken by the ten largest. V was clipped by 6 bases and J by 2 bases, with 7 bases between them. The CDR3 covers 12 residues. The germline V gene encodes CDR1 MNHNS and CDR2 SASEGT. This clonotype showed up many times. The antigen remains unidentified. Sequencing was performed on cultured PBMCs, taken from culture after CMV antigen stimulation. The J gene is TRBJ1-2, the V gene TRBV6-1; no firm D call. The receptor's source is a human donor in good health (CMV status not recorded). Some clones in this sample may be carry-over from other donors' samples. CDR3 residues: CASSPNNYGYTF. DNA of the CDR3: TGTGCCAGCAGCCCAAACAACTATGGCTACACCTTC.